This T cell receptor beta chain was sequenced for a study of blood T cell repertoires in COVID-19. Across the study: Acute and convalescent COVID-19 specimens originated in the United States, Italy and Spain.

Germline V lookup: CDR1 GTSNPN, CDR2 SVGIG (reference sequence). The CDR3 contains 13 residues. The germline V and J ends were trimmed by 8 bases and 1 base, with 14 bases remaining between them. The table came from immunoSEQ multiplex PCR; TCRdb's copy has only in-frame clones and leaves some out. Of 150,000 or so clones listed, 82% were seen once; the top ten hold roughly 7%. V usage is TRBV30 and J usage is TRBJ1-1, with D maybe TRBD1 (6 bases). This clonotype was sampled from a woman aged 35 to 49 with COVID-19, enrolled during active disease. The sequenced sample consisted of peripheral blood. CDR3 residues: CAGNRASNTEAFF. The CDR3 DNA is TGTGCCGGAAACAGGGCGTCGAACACTGAAGCTTTCTTT.